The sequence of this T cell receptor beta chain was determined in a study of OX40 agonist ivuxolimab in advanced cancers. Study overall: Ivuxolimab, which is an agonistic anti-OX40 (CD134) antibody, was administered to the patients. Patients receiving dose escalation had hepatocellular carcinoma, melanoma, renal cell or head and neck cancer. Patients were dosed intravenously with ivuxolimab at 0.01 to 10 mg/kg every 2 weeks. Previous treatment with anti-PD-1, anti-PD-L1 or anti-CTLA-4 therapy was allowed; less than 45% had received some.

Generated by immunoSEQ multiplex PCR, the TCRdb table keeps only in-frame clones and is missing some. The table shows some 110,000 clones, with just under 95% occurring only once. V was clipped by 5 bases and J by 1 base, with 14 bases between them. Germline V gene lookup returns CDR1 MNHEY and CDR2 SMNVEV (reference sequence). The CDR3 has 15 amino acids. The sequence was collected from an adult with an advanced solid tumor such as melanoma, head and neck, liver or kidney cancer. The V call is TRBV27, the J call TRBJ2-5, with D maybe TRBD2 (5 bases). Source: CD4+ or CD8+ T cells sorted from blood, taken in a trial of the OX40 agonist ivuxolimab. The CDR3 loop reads CASSPWTASQETQYF. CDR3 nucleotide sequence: TGTGCCAGCAGTCCGTGGACTGCTTCCCAAGAGACCCAGTACTTC.